This T cell receptor beta chain emerged from a study of cytotoxic CD8 clonotypes in ibrutinib-treated CLL (dated by TCRdb to the early 2020s). In terms of the full investigation: The cohort had about a dozen relapsed/refractory and 15 treatment-naive patients; 17 to 18 were IGHV unmutated. Partial responses were observed in about 25 patients and complete responses in 2; after a median follow-up of roughly 72 months, remission was maintained in around 14 patients and progression was observed in approximately 12. Response samples were obtained after a median of roughly 13 months of treatment, with a range of about 6 to 40 months. Samples averaged approximately 250,000 productive templates and around 91,000 productive rearrangements. Longitudinal samples were obtainable from 26 of the 86 participants in the trial. Cryopreserved peripheral blood mononuclear cells were obtained prior to treatment, at the time of response, and at either disease progression or sustained remission.

Note on this clone: Its antigen is still unknown. The input lacks base qualities; no much larger clone sits a single base away.

Study-wide findings and limitations: Baseline clonality was found to be higher than that of age-matched healthy donors and was strongly correlated with circulating CD8+ T-cell counts. At ibrutinib response clonality went up, during sustained remission it held steady, and at progression it dropped back toward baseline. Public clonotypes were rare and either shrank or stayed stable during treatment, and the rise in clonality at ibrutinib response reflected expansion of private clonotypes. Sustained-remission and progressing patients did not have matched sampling times, and lymph node repertoires were not examined.

For TCR beta library preparation, roughly 2 micrograms of genomic DNA were extracted from the cryopreserved PBMCs. Longitudinal blood samples from CLL patients on ibrutinib monotherapy underwent high-throughput TCR beta sequencing. The patients took part in an open-label, single-center phase 2 trial of ibrutinib monotherapy. On a MiSeq, deep resolution sequencing aimed for a depth between 1 in 1 million and 1 in 200,000 T cells, with each clonotype covered 10x on average. TCR beta libraries were generated with the immunoSEQ hsTCRB Kit. On the study's bioinformatics: The data were analyzed with ImmunoSEQ Analyzer and ImmunoSEQ Data Assistant, and V, D and J gene assignments followed IMGT definitions. Clonality was computed as one minus normalized Shannon entropy of productive rearrangement frequencies, ranging from 0 to 1. Public clonotype analysis was restricted to overrepresented clonotypes comprising at least 0.05% of each patient's repertoire. Repertoires from thirteen age-matched healthy donors in immuneACCESS were used as clonality controls. Drawn from immuneACCESS, this table holds only the in-frame rearrangements with V and J called that TCRdb kept. Clones are partly lost; checked studies trace under half to an unresolved V gene and leave the rest unexplained. The V and J calls and the clone size are those of that table, but D and trimming were determined from the DNA. Within this sample are some 24,000 clones, with about 78% of them counted one time only. Clones ranked in the top ten supply 8.5% to 10% of the sample.

The receptor's source is a human donor with chronic lymphocytic leukemia. Sequencing used PBMCs, obtained before ibrutinib treatment.

CDR3 loop: CASSQEGGETQYF. The sequenced DNA is TGTGCCAGCAGCCAAGAAGGGGGAGAGACCCAGTACTTC. The chain links TRBV14 with TRBJ2-5; the D gene is perhaps TRBD1, on 6 matching bases. Trimming at the junction amounts to 0 bases on V and 4 bases on J, and the germline ends lie 6 bases apart. From cysteine to phenylalanine, the CDR3 is 13 amino acids long. Left in the record is the CDR3 DNA by itself, 39 bases read in frame from the first base. According to the germline V gene, CDR1 reads SGHDN and CDR2 reads FVKESK.